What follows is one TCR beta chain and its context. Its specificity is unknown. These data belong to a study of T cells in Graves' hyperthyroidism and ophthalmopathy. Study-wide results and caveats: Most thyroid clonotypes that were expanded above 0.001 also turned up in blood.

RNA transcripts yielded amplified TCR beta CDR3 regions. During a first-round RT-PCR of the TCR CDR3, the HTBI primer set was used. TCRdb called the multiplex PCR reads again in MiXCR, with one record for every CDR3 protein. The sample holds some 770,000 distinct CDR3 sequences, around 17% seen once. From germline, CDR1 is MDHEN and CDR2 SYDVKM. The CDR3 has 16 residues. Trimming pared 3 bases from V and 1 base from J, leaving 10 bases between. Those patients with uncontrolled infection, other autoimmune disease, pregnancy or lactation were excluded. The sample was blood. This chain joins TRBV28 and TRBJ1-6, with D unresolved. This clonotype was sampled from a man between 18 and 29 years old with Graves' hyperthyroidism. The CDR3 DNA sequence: TGTGCCAGCAGTTTCCGCGTTCAATCCTATAATTCACCCCTCCACTTT. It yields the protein CASSFRVQSYNSPLHF.